Listed below are T cell receptor beta chains from one sample, sequenced in a study of CXCR3 chemokines and chemotherapy response in bladder cancer. TCRdb re-called the PCR reads through MiXCR, storing one row per CDR3 protein. Among about 13,000 distinct CDR3 sequences listed, under 15% were seen once. This sample was obtained from a patient whose treatment included neoadjuvant chemotherapy. These receptors were taken from a human donor with bladder cancer that did not respond to neoadjuvant chemotherapy. CDR3s include the opening cysteine and the closing phenylalanine or tryptophan. A D gene is named only where the DNA matches it firmly. Only part of the rows carry a size: once, few, many, or a class if the clone is expanded.

15 | many | TRBJ2-1 | - | TRBV18 | CASSPLPGYGNEQFF | TGTGCCAGCTCACCGCTGCCAGGGTACGGGAATGAGCAGTTCTTC
20 | many | TRBJ2-3 | TRBD2 | TRBV30 | CAWRRRPSGRASGETDTQYF | TGTGCCTGGAGGCGCCGTCCTAGCGGGAGGGCTTCGGGAGAGACAGATACGCAGTATTTT
14 | many | TRBJ1-2 | - | TRBV5-6 | CASSLDRGKDGYTF | TGTGCCAGCAGCTTAGACCGAGGGAAAGACGGCTACACCTTC
15 | many | TRBJ1-2 | - | TRBV6-5 | CASSYGELALRGYTF | TGTGCCAGCAGTTACGGGGAGTTAGCTCTGAGAGGCTACACCTTC
15 | many | TRBJ2-7 | TRBD2 | TRBV29-1 | CSVELITSGTYEQYF | TGCAGCGTTGAATTAATAACTAGCGGGACCTACGAGCAGTACTTC
15 | many | TRBJ2-5 | TRBD2 | TRBV19 | CASSPLAGMGETQYF | TGTGCCAGTAGTCCCCTAGCGGGAATGGGGGAGACCCAGTACTTC
14 | many | TRBJ2-3 | - | TRBV29-1 | CSVGTAALVDTQYF | TGCAGCGTTGGGACTGCTGCTTTGGTGGATACGCAGTATTTT
13 | once | TRBJ1-4 | - | TRBV20-1 | CSARGGINEKLFF | TGCAGTGCTAGGGGGGGCATTAATGAAAAACTGTTTTTT
13 | - | TRBJ1-1 | - | TRBV20-1 | CSAPRGADTEAFF | TGCAGTGCTCCCCGGGGGGCTGACACTGAAGCTTTCTTT
16 | - | TRBJ2-3 | TRBD2 | TRBV11-2 | CASSLDLSGRSDTQYF | TGTGCCAGCAGCTTAGATCTGAGCGGGAGGTCAGATACGCAGTATTTT
16 | many | TRBJ1-1 | - | TRBV15 | CATSRDRVSKIWGAFF | TGTGCCACCAGCAGAGATCGGGTCTCGAAGATTTGGGGAGCTTTCTTT
13 | many | TRBJ1-3 | - | TRBV7-9 | CASSLRRGNTIYF | TGTGCCAGCAGCCTTCGACGTGGAAACACCATATATTTT
16 | many | TRBJ2-3 | TRBD1 | TRBV18 | CASSPPGQGGSDTQYF | TGTGCCAGCTCACCACCGGGACAGGGGGGTTCAGATACGCAGTATTTT
14 | many | TRBJ2-7 | - | TRBV7-9 | CASSTDLASGEQYF | TGTGCCAGCAGCACGGACCTCGCATCGGGCGAGCAGTACTTC
12 | many | TRBJ1-4 | - | TRBV19 | CASSERGEKLFF | TGTGCCAGTAGTGAAAGGGGGGAAAAACTGTTTTTT
18 | many | TRBJ2-3 | TRBD2 | TRBV13 | CASSLDRLAGAAGNTQYF | TGTGCCAGCAGCTTAGACCGGCTAGCGGGAGCCGCGGGTAATACGCAGTATTTT
14 | few | TRBJ2-2 | - | TRBV6-5 | CASSLRPGAGELFF | TGTGCCAGCAGCCTCCGCCCGGGGGCCGGGGAGCTGTTTTTT
11 | many | TRBJ2-1 | - | TRBV29-1 | CSVEYVNEQFF | TGCAGCGTTGAGTACGTCAATGAGCAGTTCTTC
12 | many | TRBJ1-5 | - | TRBV19 | CASSLLNQPQHF | TGTGCCAGTAGTCTGCTCAATCAGCCCCAGCATTTT
13 | many | TRBJ1-4 | TRBD1 | TRBV6-2/TRBV6-3 | CASSRQGGEKLFF | TGTGCCAGCAGTCGACAGGGTGGTGAAAAACTGTTTTTT
15 | - | TRBJ2-7 | TRBD2 | TRBV20-1 | CSAAGTSGRSYEQYF | TGCAGTGCAGCCGGGACTAGCGGGAGATCCTACGAGCAGTACTTC
13 | medium-sized | TRBJ1-1 | - | TRBV10-3 | CAISYRENTEAFF | TGTGCCATCAGTTACAGGGAGAACACTGAAGCTTTCTTT
15 | many | TRBJ1-4 | TRBD1 | TRBV18 | CASSPRGTVNEKLFF | TGTGCCAGCTCACCACGAGGGACAGTCAATGAAAAACTGTTTTTT
17 | many | TRBJ2-3 | - | TRBV12-5 | CASGLVRAASPADTQYF | TGTGCTAGTGGTTTGGTACGCGCAGCCTCTCCCGCAGATACGCAGTATTTT